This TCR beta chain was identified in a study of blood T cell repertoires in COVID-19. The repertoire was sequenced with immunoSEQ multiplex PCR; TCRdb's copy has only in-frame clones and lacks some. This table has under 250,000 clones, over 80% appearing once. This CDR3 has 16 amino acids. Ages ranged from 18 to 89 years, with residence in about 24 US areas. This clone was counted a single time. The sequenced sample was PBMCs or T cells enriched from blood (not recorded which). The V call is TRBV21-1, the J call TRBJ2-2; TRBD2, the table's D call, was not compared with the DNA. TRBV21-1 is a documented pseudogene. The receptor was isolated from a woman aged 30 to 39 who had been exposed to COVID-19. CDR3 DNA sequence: TGTGCCAGCAGCGAAGGGTGGGGAGGGAACACCGGGGAGCTGTTTTTT. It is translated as CASSEGWGGNTGELFF.